This is a list of T cell receptor beta chains from one sample in a study of OX40 agonist ivuxolimab in advanced cancers. Clones were read by immunoSEQ multiplex PCR, and TCRdb kept only the in-frame ones, dropping some. Here the sample spans some 45,000 clones, around nine tenths being singletons. Sequenced here: CD4+ or CD8+ T cells sorted from blood, sampled in a trial of the OX40 agonist ivuxolimab. Receptor source: an adult with an advanced solid tumor such as melanoma, head and neck, liver or kidney cancer. CDR3s include the opening cysteine and the closing phenylalanine or tryptophan. D genes are given only for firm matches. Clone size is given for some rows only: seen once, a few or many times, or a class if the clone is expanded.

>TRBJ2-7|.|TRBV5-4|.
CASSPGDYPEQYF
TGTGCCAGCAGCCCTGGAGATTATCCCGAGCAGTACTTC
>TRBJ1-2|.|TRBV10-3|.
CAIGQIYGYTF
TGTGCCATCGGACAGATCTATGGCTACACCTTC
>TRBJ1-1|.|TRBV12-5|.
CASGRPRNTEAFF
TGTGCTAGTGGTCGTCCAAGGAACACTGAAGCTTTCTTT
>TRBJ2-5|.|TRBV6-1|TRBD1
CASNSGTGIPETQYF
TGTGCCAGCAACTCCGGGACAGGGATTCCCGAGACCCAGTACTTC
>TRBJ2-5|.|TRBV4-2|.
CASSREEYGQETQYF
TGTGCCAGCAGCCGAGAGGAGTACGGACAAGAGACCCAGTACTTC
>TRBJ2-1|.|TRBV9|.
CASSVGYLGGRYNEQFF
TGTGCCAGCAGCGTCGGTTATCTGGGGGGAAGGTACAATGAGCAGTTCTTC
>TRBJ2-3|.|TRBV7-9|TRBD2
CASSLPLAGGDTQYF
TGTGCCAGCAGCCTCCCACTAGCGGGGGGAGATACGCAGTATTTT
>TRBJ2-7|.|TRBV4-2|.
CASSQEWDYRSEQYF
TGTGCCAGCAGCCAAGAGTGGGATTATCGCTCCGAGCAGTACTTC
>TRBJ1-2|.|TRBV28|.
CASSYLGGRYGYTF
TGTGCCAGCAGTTATCTGGGGGGCCGATATGGCTACACCTTC
>TRBJ2-2|.|TRBV7-3|TRBD1
CASSLTGVGELFF
TGTGCCAGCAGCCTAACAGGGGTCGGGGAGCTGTTTTTT
>TRBJ1-1|.|TRBV10-3|.
CAISDMGGTEAFF
TGTGCCATCAGTGACATGGGGGGCACTGAAGCTTTCTTT
>TRBJ1-1|.|TRBV6-1|.
CASSEAFF
TGTGCCAGCAGTGAAGCTTTCTTT
>TRBJ2-2|.|TRBV7-9|TRBD2
CASSFEAGDPPGELFF
TGTGCCAGCAGCTTTGAGGCGGGGGACCCCCCCGGGGAGCTGTTTTTT
>TRBJ2-1|.|TRBV7-9|TRBD1
CASARRQGALKHEQFF
TGTGCCAGCGCCCGGCGACAGGGGGCCTTGAAGCATGAGCAGTTCTTC
>TRBJ1-1|.|TRBV6-5|.
CASSRQTNTEAFF
TGTGCCAGCAGTAGACAGACGAACACTGAAGCTTTCTTT
>TRBJ2-7|.|TRBV27|.
CASSLYAGQLYEQYF
TGTGCCAGCAGTTTATACGCGGGACAGCTCTACGAGCAGTACTTC
>TRBJ1-2|few|TRBV4-1|.
CASSQRGWADGYTF
TGCGCCAGCAGCCAAAGAGGGTGGGCTGATGGCTACACCTTC
>TRBJ2-3|.|TRBV15|.
CATMDGGSTDTQYF
TGTGCCACCATGGACGGAGGAAGCACAGATACGCAGTATTTT
>TRBJ2-7|.|TRBV2|.
CASRNQVYEQYF
TGTGCCAGCAGGAATCAGGTCTACGAGCAGTACTTC
>TRBJ1-1|once|TRBV18|.
CASSPPSGNTEAFF
TGTGCCAGCTCACCACCTTCGGGGAACACTGAAGCTTTCTTT
>TRBJ2-3|.|TRBV9|.
CASSVYGTSTDTQYF
TGTGCCAGCAGCGTCTATGGGACCAGCACAGATACGCAGTATTTT
>TRBJ2-5|.|TRBV5-8|TRBD1
CASSLEGTGSQETQYF
TGTGCCAGCAGCTTGGAGGGGACAGGGAGTCAAGAGACCCAGTACTTC
>TRBJ2-1|.|TRBV7-9|TRBD2
CASSLGPGLAINEQFF
TGTGCCAGCAGCTTAGGGCCGGGACTAGCGATTAATGAGCAGTTCTTC
>TRBJ2-2|.|TRBV5-1|.
CASSVWGDRLESKLGELFF
TGCGCCAGCAGCGTCTGGGGGGATCGACTAGAGTCCAAGCTGGGGGAGCTGTTTTTT
>TRBJ1-2|medium-sized|TRBV19|.
CASSPLEGPGYGYTF
TGTGCCAGTAGCCCGTTGGAGGGACCGGGGTATGGCTACACCTTC
>TRBJ2-2|.|TRBV29-1|.
CSALGGSGAGTGGELFF
TGCAGCGCATTGGGGGGATCGGGGGCCGGAACCGGCGGGGAGCTGTTTTTT
>TRBJ1-1|few|TRBV7-9|.
CASSLGRPEAFF
TGTGCCAGCAGCCTAGGCAGACCTGAAGCTTTCTTT
>TRBJ1-4|.|TRBV25-1|TRBD1
CASSAGQLNEKLFF
TGTGCCAGCAGTGCGGGACAGCTGAATGAAAAACTGTTTTTT
>TRBJ2-2|.|TRBV12-5|.
CASGALLGYTGELFF
TGTGCTAGTGGTGCCCTCCTTGGGTACACCGGGGAGCTGTTTTTT
>TRBJ2-7|.|TRBV6-5|.
CASSYLPPYEQYF
TGTGCCAGCAGTTACTTACCGCCCTACGAGCAGTACTTC
>TRBJ1-5|once|TRBV6-1|.
CASNRGPQHF
TGTGCCAGCAATCGGGGGCCCCAGCATTTT
>TRBJ1-1|.|TRBV29-1|.
CSVQDPPNTEAFF
TGCAGCGTACAGGACCCACCGAACACTGAAGCTTTCTTT
>TRBJ1-1|.|TRBV7-3|TRBD1
CASSLGASRDSEAFF
TGTGCCAGCAGCTTAGGTGCTTCTCGGGACAGTGAAGCTTTCTTT
>TRBJ2-7|.|TRBV29-1|TRBD1
CSVEDRDRGSYEQYF
TGCAGCGTTGAAGACCGGGACAGGGGATCCTACGAGCAGTACTTC
>TRBJ2-3|.|TRBV27|.
CASSFRGHTDTQYF
TGTGCCAGCAGTTTCCGGGGGCACACAGATACGCAGTATTTT
>TRBJ2-7|few|TRBV9|.
CASTPGASLTYEQYF
TGTGCCAGCACCCCAGGGGCTAGTCTGACCTACGAGCAGTACTTC
>TRBJ1-2|.|TRBV14|.
CASSQAWEGPYGYTF
TGTGCCAGCAGCCAAGCCTGGGAGGGACCTTATGGCTACACCTTC
>TRBJ1-1|many|TRBV4-3|.
CASSQDLEATALTFF
TGCGCCAGCAGCCAAGATTTGGAGGCGACGGCTCTGACTTTCTTT
>TRBJ1-1|large|TRBV29-1|.
CSVGKEGTEAFF
TGCAGCGTTGGGAAGGAGGGGACTGAAGCTTTCTTT
>TRBJ1-6|.|TRBV28|TRBD1
CASRGTGAYNSPLHF
TGTGCCAGCAGGGGGACAGGGGCCTATAATTCACCCCTCCACTTT
>TRBJ2-7|.|TRBV29-1|.
CSVEGEANEQYF
TGCAGCGTAGAGGGGGAGGCTAACGAGCAGTACTTC
>TRBJ2-7|.|TRBV10-2|.
CASRESVEQYF
TGCGCCAGCAGAGAATCAGTCGAGCAGTACTTC
>TRBJ2-7|.|TRBV4-2|.
CASSQAAVSHRNEQYF
TGTGCCAGCAGCCAAGCCGCCGTTTCCCACAGAAACGAGCAGTACTTC
>TRBJ1-2|.|TRBV11-2|.
CASSLVGQPSSGYTF
TGTGCCAGCAGCTTAGTTGGACAACCCTCCTCTGGCTACACCTTC
>TRBJ1-2|once|TRBV18|TRBD1
CASSPFHRGDGYTF
TGTGCCAGCTCACCATTCCACAGGGGCGACGGCTACACCTTC
>TRBJ2-2|.|TRBV7-9|.
CASSSDPTGELFF
TGTGCCAGCAGCTCTGACCCCACCGGGGAGCTGTTTTTT
>TRBJ1-2|once|TRBV19|.
CASSLLDTTDGYTF
TGTGCCAGTAGTCTTCTCGACACTACAGACGGCTACACCTTC
>TRBJ2-2|few|TRBV10-1|.
CASRRGNTGELFF
TGCGCCAGCCGTAGGGGTAACACCGGGGAGCTGTTTTTT
>TRBJ2-3|.|TRBV9|.
CASSVGAGPTDTQYF
TGTGCCAGCAGCGTAGGGGCGGGACCCACAGATACGCAGTATTTT
>TRBJ1-5|.|TRBV7-2|.
CASSFWADGNQPQHF
TGTGCCAGCAGCTTCTGGGCAGACGGAAATCAGCCCCAGCATTTT
>TRBJ1-4|.|TRBV19|.
CASSTSFSPKKKEKLFF
TGTGCCAGTAGTACCTCCTTTTCCCCGAAGAAAAAAGAAAAACTGTTTTTT
>TRBJ2-1|.|TRBV7-9|TRBD1
CASSPGTEATNEQFF
TGTGCCAGCAGCCCCGGGACAGAGGCGACCAATGAGCAGTTCTTC
>TRBJ1-2|.|TRBV6-6|.
CASSSQYGYTF
TGTGCCAGCAGTAGCCAGTATGGCTACACCTTC
>TRBJ2-7|once|TRBV4-1|.
CASSFTAGEQYF
TGCGCCAGCAGCTTCACCGCGGGGGAGCAGTACTTC